These 28 T cell receptor beta chains share one sample of origin, sequenced in a study of T cell responses to AZD1222 COVID-19 vaccine. Using immunoSEQ multiplex PCR, the repertoire was profiled, and TCRdb retains in-frame clones only, with some absent. The sample lists under 200,000 clones, about 93% seen once, with approximately 0.64% in the top ten. The sequences come from peripheral blood, collected on day 0 of AZD1222 vaccination. The receptor set was obtained from an adult in good health.

The chain recombines TRBV3-1 (or the pseudogene TRBV3-2) with TRBJ1-3; no clear D. V was trimmed by 0 bases and J by 4 bases, leaving 10 bases between them. The CDR3 is 15 residues long. Per the germline V gene, CDR1 is LGHDT and CDR2 is YNNKEL (reference sequence). The CDR3 spells CASSQEAPKGNTIYF. The CDR3 coding sequence is TGTGCCAGCAGCCAAGAAGCCCCTAAGGGAAACACCATATATTTT.

This sequence joins TRBV28 and TRBJ1-4; D call uncertain. This CDR3 comprises 13 residues. V lost 5 bases, J lost 6 bases, and 10 bases lay in between. Germline V gene data show CDR1 as MDHEN and CDR2 as SYDVKM. CDR3 sequence reads: CASSPPGYEKLFF. The CDR3 DNA reads as TGTGCCAGCAGTCCCCCGGGATATGAAAAACTGTTTTTT.

V gene TRBV19 combines with J gene TRBJ1-1; 7 positions agree with TRBD1. Per germline, CDR1 LNHDA and CDR2 SQIVND (reference sequence). The length of the CDR3 is 13 residues. The V segment lost 4 bases and the J segment 3 bases; nucleotides outside the gene matches: 2. Here the CDR3 reads CASSTRGDTEAFF. CDR3 nucleotide sequence: TGTGCCAGTAGTACCAGGGGGGACACTGAAGCTTTCTTT. The variable domain in full, with the rest retrieved from reference TRBV19 and TRBJ1-1, is DGGITQSPKYLFRKEGQNVTLSCEQNLNHDAMYWYRQDPGQGLRLIYYSQIVNDFQKGDIAEGYSVSREKKESFPLTVTSAQKNPTAFYLCASSTRGDTEAFFGQGTRLTVV.

This chain links TRBV9 with TRBJ1-1, with D possibly matching TRBD1 (5 bases). Germline-derived CDR1 and CDR2 are SGDLS and YYNGEE. The CDR3 runs 14 residues. Trimming stripped 0 bases from V and 2 bases from J, with 8 bases between. The CDR3 here is CASSVGQKNTEAFF. The CDR3, as DNA: TGTGCCAGCAGCGTAGGACAGAAAAACACTGAAGCTTTCTTT.

This chain links TRBV5-1 with TRBJ1-5; D is unclear. The ends were cut back, 0 bases at V and 5 bases at J, with 15 bases in the middle. The germline CDR1 and CDR2 sequences are SGHRS and YFSETQ. This CDR3 is 16 amino acids long. In DNA, the CDR3 is TGCGCCAGCAGCTTGGACCCATCCCGGGCGGATCAGCCCCAGCATTTT. Protein: CASSLDPSRADQPQHF.

V is TRBV12-3 or TRBV12-4 and J is TRBJ2-7; weak D call: TRBD1 (6 bases). The CDR3 runs to 13 residues. Trimming cost V 6 bases and J 6 bases, with 15 bases left between them. CDR3 DNA: TGTGCCAGCAGCCCCGGACAGACCGGCGAGCAGTACTTC. It translates to CASSPGQTGEQYF.

This chain links TRBV9 with TRBJ1-1; unclear D gene. The germline V gene encodes CDR1 SGDLS and CDR2 YYNGEE. This CDR3 comprises 15 residues. Trimming cost V 3 bases and J 1 base, with 13 bases left between them. The CDR3 loop reads CASSDPGGRNTEAFF. In nucleotides, the CDR3 is TGTGCCAGCAGCGATCCTGGAGGGAGGAACACTGAAGCTTTCTTT. The variable domain in full, completed from reference TRBV9 and TRBJ1-1, reads DSGVTQTPKHLITATGQRVTLRCSPRSGDLSVYWYQQSLDQGLQFLIQYYNGEERAKGNILERFSAQQFPDLHSELNLSSLELGDSALYFCASSDPGGRNTEAFFGQGTRLTVV.

This chain uses TRBV19 with TRBJ2-1; no clear D gene. Trimming stripped 7 bases from V and 4 bases from J, with 5 bases between. The germline V gene has CDR1 LNHDA and CDR2 SQIVND (reference sequence). The CDR3 spans 11 residues. The CDR3 here is CASTAYNEQFF. In DNA, the CDR3 is TGTGCCAGTACTGCTTACAATGAGCAGTTCTTC.

About this clone itself: Other DNA sequences of this sample code for an identical CDR3. The chain carries TRBV5-1 and TRBJ1-1; D might be TRBD1 (6 bases). V gave up 3 bases and J gave up 3 bases, with 9 bases separating them. CDR1 is SGHRS and CDR2 is YFSETQ in the germline V gene. This CDR3 region has 13 residues. CDR3 region: CASSSPGDTEAFF. CDR3 DNA: TGCGCCAGCAGCTCTCCAGGGGACACTGAAGCTTTCTTT.

This sequence joins TRBV6-1 and TRBJ1-1; the D is unclear. The CDR3 runs to 12 residues. Germline V CDR1 and CDR2: MNHNS, SASEGT. V lost 1 base, J lost 12 bases, and 12 bases lay in between. CDR3 DNA sequence: TGTGCCAGCAGTGAAGGACCCTTGGGGACTTTCTTT. Translating it yields CASSEGPLGTFF.

V gene TRBV9 combines with J gene TRBJ2-3, with D possibly being TRBD2 (6 bases). This CDR3 has 16 residues. Germline assignment: CDR1 SGDLS and CDR2 YYNGEE. The ends were cut back, 0 bases at V and 2 bases at J, with 13 bases in the middle. This chain's CDR3 is CASSVVGGGPTDTQYF. CDR3 sequence (DNA): TGTGCCAGCAGCGTAGTGGGAGGCGGCCCCACAGATACGCAGTATTTT.

V and J are TRBV15 and TRBJ2-2; TRBD2 might be the D (5 bases). CDR3 length equals 13 residues. The germline V and J ends were trimmed by 3 bases and 5 bases, with 7 bases remaining between them. The germline CDR1 and CDR2 sequences are LNHNV and YYDKDF (reference sequence). Here the CDR3 DNA reads TGTGCCACCAGCAGGAGGGTAACCGGGGAGCTGTTTTTT. Translating gives CATSRRVTGELFF.

The sample holds one count of this clone. The sample contains more than one DNA sequence encoding this CDR3. The chain is built from TRBV5-1 and TRBJ1-1; D is uncertain. Germline values: CDR1 SGHRS, CDR2 YFSETQ. Trimming left V 0 bases short and J 0 bases short, with 3 bases between. This CDR3 comprises 13 residues. CDR3 region: CASSLELNTEAFF. The CDR3 DNA reads as TGCGCCAGCAGCTTGGAACTGAACACTGAAGCTTTCTTT.

The chain couples TRBV19 to TRBJ2-2; D might be TRBD1 (7 bases). Per germline, CDR1 LNHDA and CDR2 SQIVND (reference sequence). CDR3 length: 15 residues. Trimming removed 7 bases from V and 4 bases from J, with 16 bases in between. CDR3 DNA: TGTGCCAGTATGGAGGGGGCGGTGTCCACCGGGGAGCTGTTTTTT. Translation: CASMEGAVSTGELFF.

V gene TRBV20-1 combines with J gene TRBJ1-2; D is undetermined. CDR1 is DFQATT and CDR2 is SNEGSKA in the germline V gene (reference sequence). Trimming removed 7 bases from V and 5 bases from J, with 11 bases in between. The CDR3 totals 11 residues. This CDR3 is CSGSGNYGYTF. CDR3 DNA: TGCAGTGGTTCCGGGAATTATGGCTACACCTTC.

V is TRBV21-1 and J is TRBJ1-4. TRBV21-1 is reported as a pseudogene. The CDR3 runs 14 residues. DNA for the CDR3: TGTGCCAGCAGCACCCGGGACACTAATGAAAAACTGTTTTTT. It codes for CASSTRDTNEKLFF.

The V call is TRBV2, the J call TRBJ2-2; 7 nucleotides agree with TRBD1. Germline V gene data show CDR1 as SNHLY and CDR2 as FYNNEI. The CDR3 extends over 15 amino acids. V lost 11 bases and J lost 0; bases outside the gene matches: 9. CDR3 nucleotide sequence: TGTGCCGGCGCGGCACAGGGGCCGAACACCGGGGAGCTGTTTTTT. It is translated as CAGAAQGPNTGELFF.

The chain is built from TRBV14 and TRBJ1-5, with D maybe TRBD1 (5 bases). The CDR3 consists of 13 residues. Trimming stripped 5 bases from V and 1 base from J, with 6 bases between. The germline CDR1 and CDR2 sequences are SGHDN and FVKESK. The CDR3 region has the DNA TGTGCCAGCAGCTGGGACAGCAATCAGCCCCAGCATTTT. Protein: CASSWDSNQPQHF.

This chain joins TRBV15 and TRBJ2-7; D is undetermined. Germline V CDR1 and CDR2: LNHNV, YYDKDF (reference sequence). The CDR3 runs 14 residues. The ends were cut back, 3 bases at V and 5 bases at J, with 14 bases in the middle. CDR3 sequence: CATSSQFVRDEQYF. The CDR3 coding sequence is TGTGCCACCAGCAGTCAGTTCGTTAGGGACGAGCAGTACTTC.

V usage is TRBV4-1 and J usage is TRBJ1-4, with D unresolved. The V and J ends lost 0 bases and 0 bases respectively, with 5 bases between them. The CDR3 covers 15 residues. Germline assignment: CDR1 MGHRA and CDR2 YSYEKL. CDR3 loop: CASSQETATNEKLFF. The CDR3 DNA reads as TGCGCCAGCAGCCAAGAAACCGCAACTAATGAAAAACTGTTTTTT.

The chain has TRBV11-2 and TRBJ1-1; D uncertain. Germline CDR1 reads SGHAT; CDR2 reads FQNNGV. The CDR3 covers 12 residues. Trimming removed 0 bases from V and 11 bases from J, with 10 bases in between. CDR3 sequence reads: CASSLEIGYAFF. DNA for the CDR3: TGTGCCAGCAGCTTAGAGATAGGGTACGCTTTCTTT.

The V and J genes are TRBV15 and TRBJ2-1; 9 bases are shared with TRBD2. This CDR3 spans 16 amino acids. Germline CDR1 LNHNV, CDR2 YYDKDF (reference sequence). The V gene end was trimmed by 0 bases and the J gene end by 7 bases; junction bases not matched to a gene: 7. CDR3 sequence reads: CATSRDFSGSGNEQFF. In DNA form, the CDR3 reads TGTGCCACCAGCAGAGACTTTAGCGGGAGTGGAAATGAGCAGTTCTTC.

CDR3 region: CASSTAGDGVEQYF. The CDR3 bases are TGTGCCAGCAGTACAGCGGGAGATGGAGTTGAGCAGTACTTC. The chain carries TRBV2 and TRBJ2-7; 8 nucleotides align to TRBD2. V lost 5 bases to trimming and J lost 7 bases; unmatched junction nucleotides: 10. CDR3 length: 14 residues. The germline CDR1 and CDR2 sequences are SNHLY and FYNNEI.

The chain is built from TRBV19 and TRBJ1-5; D is ambiguous. V shed 9 bases and J shed 5 bases, with 11 bases lying between them. CDR1 and CDR2 from the germline V gene are LNHDA and SQIVND (reference sequence). The CDR3 consists of 12 residues. CDR3 DNA: TGTGCCAGCTCGGACGGAGATCAGCCCCAGCATTTT. The encoded protein is CASSDGDQPQHF.

The V and J genes are TRBV18 and TRBJ2-3, with D tentatively TRBD1 or TRBD2 (5 bases each). Germline values: CDR1 KGHSH, CDR2 LQKENI. V lost 1 base to trimming and J lost 4 bases, with 21 bases between them. This CDR3 is built from 18 residues. The CDR3 loop reads CASSPLVAGASFADTQYF. CDR3 nucleotides: TGTGCCAGCTCACCACTGGTGGCCGGGGCCAGTTTCGCAGATACGCAGTATTTT.

The chain links TRBV24-1 to TRBJ1-2; no reliable D call. The CDR3 covers 13 residues. V was trimmed by 9 bases and J by 8 bases, leaving 18 bases between them. The germline V gene has CDR1 KGHDR and CDR2 SFDVKD. Here the CDR3 reads CATSRAPGSGYTF. The CDR3 bases are TGTGCCACCTCCCGGGCGCCCGGATCGGGCTACACCTTC.

This chain connects TRBV6-5 to TRBJ2-7; D is ambiguous. The germline CDR1 and CDR2 sequences are MNHEY and SVGAGI. Trimming removed 5 bases from V and 3 bases from J, with 8 bases in between. The CDR3 extends over 12 amino acids. The CDR3 reads CASSPPYYEQYF. Here the CDR3 DNA reads TGTGCCAGCAGTCCCCCCTACTACGAGCAGTACTTC.

The V call is TRBV6-5, the J call TRBJ2-3, with a tentative D call TRBD2 (6 bases). The V gene's germline CDR1 is MNHEY and CDR2 SVGAGI. There are 14 residues in the CDR3. With 7 bases removed from V and 11 bases from J, the gap between germline ends came to 22 bases. The CDR3 loop reads CASTGAAAGSGQYF. CDR3 DNA sequence: TGTGCCAGCACTGGGGCGGCGGCGGGGAGCGGGCAGTATTTT.